Sequencing of this T cell receptor (beta chain) was carried out in a study of cytomegalovirus exposure and HLA in healthy donors. Study details: A data release that came early held tens of millions of unique TCRs from HLA-typed donors. Across under 450 genotyped donors, 81% landed in the Caucasian-associated ancestry cluster.

13 Jbeta primers and 60 Vbeta primers were used for the PCR. Profiled with immunoSEQ multiplex PCR; TCRdb holds only in-frame clones, not every one. Found here are about 150,000 clones, more than 65% of them singletons; the top ten hold around 6.5%. After removal of 1 base from V and 0 bases from J, the junction contained 9 bases not matched to a gene. The CDR3 has 17 residues. The V gene's germline CDR1 is MGHRA and CDR2 YSYEKL. Among the donors, all were healthy bone marrow donors. The genes are TRBV4-1 and TRBJ2-7; 7 positions agree with TRBD1. The source is a man aged 50-60 years in good health and CMV-seropositive. Specimen: PBMCs. CDR3: CASSQATDRADSYEQYF. CDR3 sequence (DNA): TGCGCCAGCAGCCAAGCCACCGACAGGGCAGACTCCTACGAGCAGTACTTC.